Shown below are 3 T cell receptor beta chains from a single sample sequenced in a study of blood T cell repertoires in COVID-19 (dated by TCRdb to about 2020). The library was prepared using the immunoSEQ multiplex PCR assay. Drawn from immuneACCESS, this table holds only the in-frame rearrangements with V and J called that TCRdb kept. Clones are partly lost; checked studies trace under half to an unresolved V gene and leave the rest unexplained. Across this sample there are about 140,000 clones, with roughly 78% seen only once. Roughly 3.6% of the sample rests with the top ten. The sample taken for sequencing was peripheral blood. The source of these receptors is a man in his sixties with acute or convalescent COVID-19.

This chain connects TRBV29-1 to TRBJ1-2, with 7 bases that match TRBD1. V lost 1 base and J lost 4; bases outside the gene matches: 6. The germline V gene has CDR1 SQVTM and CDR2 ANQGSEA. The CDR3 runs to 14 residues. The CDR3 sequence: CSVEGGQPFYGYTF. CDR3 DNA sequence: TGCAGCGTTGAAGGGGGACAGCCGTTCTATGGCTACACCTTC. The whole variable domain, filled in from reference TRBV29-1 and TRBJ1-2, reads SAVISQKPSRDICQRGTSLTIQCQVDSQVTMMFWYRQQPGQSLTLIATANQGSEATYESGFVIDKFPISRPNLTFSTLTVSNMSPEDSSIYLCSVEGGQPFYGYTFGSGTRLTVV.

This chain joins TRBV19 and TRBJ1-2; TRBD1 matches at 9 bases. The germline V gene encodes CDR1 LNHDA and CDR2 SQIVND (reference sequence). Losses at the gene ends were 6 bases for V and 13 bases for J; bases not matched to a gene: 12. The CDR3 loop spans 13 amino acids. CDR3 protein: CASSLNRGQALTF. The CDR3 bases are TGTGCCAGTAGCTTAAACAGGGGGCAAGCCCTCACCTTC. The variable domain in full, completed from reference TRBV19 and TRBJ1-2, reads DGGITQSPKYLFRKEGQNVTLSCEQNLNHDAMYWYRQDPGQGLRLIYYSQIVNDFQKGDIAEGYSVSREKKESFPLTVTSAQKNPTAFYLCASSLNRGQALTFGSGTRLTVV.

The J gene is TRBJ1-5, the V gene TRBV5-6, with 7 bases lining up with TRBD1. CDR1 is SGHDT, CDR2 YYEEEE, per germline. This CDR3 spans 14 amino acids. V lost 1 base to trimming and J lost 6 bases; unmatched junction nucleotides: 4. CDR3 nucleotides: TGTGCCAGCAGCTTGAGGCAGGGGGTTCAGCCCCAGCATTTT. Protein product: CASSLRQGVQPQHF.